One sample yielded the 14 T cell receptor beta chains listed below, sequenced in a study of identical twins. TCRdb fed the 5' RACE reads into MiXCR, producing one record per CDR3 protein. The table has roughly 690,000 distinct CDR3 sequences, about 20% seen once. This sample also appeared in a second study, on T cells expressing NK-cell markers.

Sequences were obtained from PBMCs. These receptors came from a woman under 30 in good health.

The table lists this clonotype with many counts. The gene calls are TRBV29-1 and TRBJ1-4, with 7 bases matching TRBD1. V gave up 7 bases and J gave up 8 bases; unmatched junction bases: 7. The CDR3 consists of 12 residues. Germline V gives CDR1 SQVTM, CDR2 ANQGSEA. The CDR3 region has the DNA TGCAGCGGGAGACAGGGAGGGGAAAAACTGTTTTTT. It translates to CSGRQGGEKLFF.

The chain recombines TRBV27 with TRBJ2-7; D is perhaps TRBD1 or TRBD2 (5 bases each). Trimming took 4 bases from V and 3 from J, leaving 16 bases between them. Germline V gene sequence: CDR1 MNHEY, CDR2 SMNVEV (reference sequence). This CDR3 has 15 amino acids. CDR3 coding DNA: TGTGCCAGCAGTTCTACTCTCGGGGCTAACTACGAGCAGTACTTC. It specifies CASSSTLGANYEQYF.

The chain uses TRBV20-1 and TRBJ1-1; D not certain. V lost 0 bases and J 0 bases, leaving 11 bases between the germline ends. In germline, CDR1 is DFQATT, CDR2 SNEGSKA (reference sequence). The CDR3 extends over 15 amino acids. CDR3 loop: CSARDGNPMNTEAFF. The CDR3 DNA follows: TGCAGTGCTAGAGATGGAAATCCAATGAACACTGAAGCTTTCTTT.

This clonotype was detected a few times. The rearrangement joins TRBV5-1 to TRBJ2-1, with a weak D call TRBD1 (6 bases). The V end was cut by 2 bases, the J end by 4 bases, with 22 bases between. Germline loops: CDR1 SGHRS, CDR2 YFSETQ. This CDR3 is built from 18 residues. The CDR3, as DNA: TGCGCCAGCAGCTTACGAGGAGCTGCCGGGACACAGTACAATGAGCAGTTCTTC. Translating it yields CASSLRGAAGTQYNEQFF.

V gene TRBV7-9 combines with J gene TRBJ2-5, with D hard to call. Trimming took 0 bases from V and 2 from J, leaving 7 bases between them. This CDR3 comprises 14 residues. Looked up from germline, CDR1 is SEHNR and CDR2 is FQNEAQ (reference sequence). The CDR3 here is CASSLAQQQETQYF. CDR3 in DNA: TGTGCCAGCAGCTTAGCTCAGCAGCAAGAGACCCAGTACTTC. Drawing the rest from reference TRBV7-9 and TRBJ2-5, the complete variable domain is DTGVSQNPRHKITKRGQNVTFRCDPISEHNRLYWYRQTLGQGPEFLTYFQNEAQLEKSRLLSDRFSAERPKGSFSTLEIQRTEQGDSAMYLCASSLAQQQETQYFGPGTRLLVL.

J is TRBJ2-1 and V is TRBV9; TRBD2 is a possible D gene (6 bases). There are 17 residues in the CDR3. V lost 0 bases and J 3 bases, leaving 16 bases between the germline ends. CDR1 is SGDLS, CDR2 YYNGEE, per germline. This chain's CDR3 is CASSVAGETWDYNEQFF. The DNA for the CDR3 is TGTGCCAGCAGCGTAGCGGGAGAAACCTGGGACTACAATGAGCAGTTCTTC.

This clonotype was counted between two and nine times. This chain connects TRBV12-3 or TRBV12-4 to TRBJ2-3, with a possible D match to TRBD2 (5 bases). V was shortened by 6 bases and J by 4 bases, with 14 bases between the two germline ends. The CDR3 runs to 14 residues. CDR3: CASSRGSLADTQYF. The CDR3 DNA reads TGTGCCAGCAGCCGGGGTTCTCTCGCAGATACGCAGTATTTT.

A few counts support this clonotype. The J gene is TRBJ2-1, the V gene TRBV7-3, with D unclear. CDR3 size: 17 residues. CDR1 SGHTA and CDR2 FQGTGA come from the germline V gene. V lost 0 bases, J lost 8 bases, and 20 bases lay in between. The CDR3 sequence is CASSLTLDPLAVHEQFF. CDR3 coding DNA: TGTGCCAGCAGCTTAACGTTGGACCCCCTCGCCGTCCATGAGCAGTTCTTC.

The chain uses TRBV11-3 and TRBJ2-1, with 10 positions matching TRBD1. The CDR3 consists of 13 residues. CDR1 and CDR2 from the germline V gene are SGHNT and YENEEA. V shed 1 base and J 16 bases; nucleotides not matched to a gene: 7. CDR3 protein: CASSLGGQGGSFF. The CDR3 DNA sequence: TGTGCCAGCAGCTTAGGAGGACAGGGGGGATCTTTCTTC.

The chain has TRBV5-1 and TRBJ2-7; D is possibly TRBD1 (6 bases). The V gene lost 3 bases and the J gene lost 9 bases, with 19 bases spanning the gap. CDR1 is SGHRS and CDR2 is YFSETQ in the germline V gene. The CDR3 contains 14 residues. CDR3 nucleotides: TGCGCCAGCAGCTCAAACAGCAACAGGGATGGGCAGTACTTC. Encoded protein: CASSSNSNRDGQYF.

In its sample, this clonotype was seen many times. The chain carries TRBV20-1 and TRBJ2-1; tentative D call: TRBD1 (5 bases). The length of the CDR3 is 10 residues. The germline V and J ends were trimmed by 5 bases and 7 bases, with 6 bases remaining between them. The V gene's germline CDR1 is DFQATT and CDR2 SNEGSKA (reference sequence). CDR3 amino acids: CSAQGNEQFF. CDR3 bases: TGCAGTGCTCAGGGTAATGAGCAGTTCTTC.

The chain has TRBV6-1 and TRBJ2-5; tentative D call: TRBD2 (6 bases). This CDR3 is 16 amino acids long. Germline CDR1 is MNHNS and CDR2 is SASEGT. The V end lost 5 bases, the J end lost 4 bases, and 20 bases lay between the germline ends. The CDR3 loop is CASSPPGLGSPETQYF. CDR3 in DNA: TGTGCCAGCAGTCCGCCGGGACTCGGGTCCCCAGAGACCCAGTACTTC.

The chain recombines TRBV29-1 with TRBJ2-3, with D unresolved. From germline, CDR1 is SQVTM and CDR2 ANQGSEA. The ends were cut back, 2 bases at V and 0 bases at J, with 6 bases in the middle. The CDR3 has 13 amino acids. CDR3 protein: CSVEQPSTDTQYF. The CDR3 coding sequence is TGCAGCGTTGAACAGCCAAGCACAGATACGCAGTATTTT.

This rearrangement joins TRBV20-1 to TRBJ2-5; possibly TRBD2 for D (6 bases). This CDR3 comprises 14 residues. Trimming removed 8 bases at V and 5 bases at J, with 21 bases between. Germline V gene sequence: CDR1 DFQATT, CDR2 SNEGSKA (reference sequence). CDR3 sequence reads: CSPRAPGTGETQYF. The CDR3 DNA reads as TGCAGTCCGCGGGCCCCCGGGACTGGGGAGACCCAGTACTTC.